This record looks at one TCR beta chain sequence and its context. Its antigen remains unknown. The data derive from a study of shared clonotypes between healthy human individuals. At the level of the study: Three plates were used per donor for CD4 naive, three for CD4 memory, two for CD8 naive and one for CD8 memory.

Notes on the study in general: At large depth, rarefaction still showed sorted-subset sequencing to be incomplete.

V lost 8 bases and J 2 bases, leaving 11 bases between the germline ends. Germline V CDR1 and CDR2: ENHRY, SYGVKD. This CDR3 has 13 residues. This table comes from immunoSEQ multiplex PCR, and its TCRdb copy is limited to in-frame clones, with some not included. The sample consists of about 2,500,000 clones, more than 90% of them appearing once. The chain couples TRBV10-3 to TRBJ2-3, with TRBD2 as a possible D gene (5 bases). The sequencing input was naive CD4+ T cells sorted from blood. Subset here: CD45RA+ positively selected. The origin of this receptor is a man between 18 and 35 years old in good health. The CDR3 DNA sequence: TGTGCCATCTGGAGCGACTACACAGATACGCAGTATTTT. Residues: CAIWSDYTDTQYF.